This is a list of T cell receptor beta chains from one sample in a study of T cell repertoires in cytomegalovirus infection. From the reads, TCRdb called clonotypes with MiXCR, one entry per CDR3 protein. The data contain under 130,000 distinct CDR3 sequences, under 55% of them singletons. These TCRs are of unknown antigen specificity. Sequenced material: CD8+ T cells from cultured PBMCs, taken from culture after CMV antigen stimulation. These receptors came from a human donor in good health (CMV status not recorded). Some clones in this sample may be carry-over from other donors' samples. CDR3s include the opening cysteine and the closing phenylalanine or tryptophan. The order of the fields is clone size, V gene, CDR3 protein. Expanded clones get a size class; other rows say once, few or many, or leave the size out.

many	TRBV12-3/TRBV12-4	CASSSRDRGNTGELFF
-	TRBV29-1	CSVEMGYEQYF
-	TRBV7-2	CASSPTGLGSTEAFF
few	TRBV7-6	CASSPGRGSSYEQYF
many	TRBV10-3	CAISVTSGGLYRNTGELFF
-	TRBV7-6	CASSLVSEQFF
-	TRBV5-1	CASSLKRVPQNNEQFF
-	TRBV19	CASSISGSEDTQYF
few	TRBV4-1	CASSQAAGELFF
-	TRBV7-6	CASSSTGEADTQYF
-	TRBV12-3/TRBV12-4	CASSPPGQTLYNEQFF
few	TRBV27	CASSFRQGVNYGYTF
-	TRBV10-2	CASSEWGLAGTGELFF
-	TRBV27	CASSGSQSSYEQYF
-	TRBV7-8	CASSPIQGAGTEAFF
-	TRBV3-1	CASSQDRLDSGNTIYF
many	TRBV7-8	CASQHADYSGANVLTF
-	TRBV7-6	CASSLGRERNTGELFF
-	TRBV11-2	CASSPGQENEKLFF
many	TRBV7-9	CASSLLVRGSDTEAFF
-	TRBV6-2/TRBV6-3	CASRGAYANYGYTF
-	TRBV6-6	CASTLSTSGGVETQYF
few	TRBV9	CASSRTGNTEAFF